This TCR beta chain comes out of a study of blood T cell repertoires in COVID-19. Study in general: Whether acute or convalescent, the COVID-19 samples came from the United States, Italy and Spain. The analysed material was cDNA or gDNA that came from T cells, B-cell-depleted T cells, or PBMCs.

Authors' methods: Amplification from reference gene primers served as the basis for estimated nucleated cell counts. The repertoire was sequenced with immunoSEQ multiplex PCR; TCRdb's copy has only in-frame clones and lacks some. The V and J calls and clone size were taken over from that table, and D and trimming were inferred from the DNA. The table shows roughly 80,000 clones, with about four fifths occurring only once. This CDR3 contains 17 residues. V dropped 4 bases and J dropped 1; count of bases not matched to a gene: 10. Germline V gives CDR1 SGDLS, CDR2 YYNGEE. The chain combines TRBV9 with TRBJ2-3; 9 bases map to TRBD2. This TCR came from a human donor in a cohort sampled during active COVID-19. The sample taken for sequencing was peripheral blood. In DNA, the CDR3 is TGTGCCAGCAGCCCCCCGGAGATAGCGGGGGGCACAGATACGCAGTATTTT. Its protein is CASSPPEIAGGTDTQYF.